The entry below describes one T cell receptor beta chain. This sample is part of a study of T cell changes during pregnancy in multiple sclerosis. The table came from immunoSEQ multiplex PCR; TCRdb's copy has only in-frame clones and leaves some out. The table shows some 40,000 clones, with roughly 94% occurring only once. CDR3 length: 15 amino acids. With 2 bases clipped from V and 6 bases from J, the junction kept 7 bases outside the gene matches. Looked up from germline, CDR1 is SGHRS and CDR2 is YFSETQ. This rearrangement joins TRBV5-1 to TRBJ2-2, with 7 bases matching TRBD2. The material was peripheral blood, obtained in the third trimester of pregnancy. This sequence originates from a female donor with multiple sclerosis, enrolled in a pregnancy study. The CDR3 nucleotides read TGCGCCAGCAGCTTAAGGACTAGTGATCCCGGGGAGCTGTTTTTT. This sequence encodes CASSLRTSDPGELFF.